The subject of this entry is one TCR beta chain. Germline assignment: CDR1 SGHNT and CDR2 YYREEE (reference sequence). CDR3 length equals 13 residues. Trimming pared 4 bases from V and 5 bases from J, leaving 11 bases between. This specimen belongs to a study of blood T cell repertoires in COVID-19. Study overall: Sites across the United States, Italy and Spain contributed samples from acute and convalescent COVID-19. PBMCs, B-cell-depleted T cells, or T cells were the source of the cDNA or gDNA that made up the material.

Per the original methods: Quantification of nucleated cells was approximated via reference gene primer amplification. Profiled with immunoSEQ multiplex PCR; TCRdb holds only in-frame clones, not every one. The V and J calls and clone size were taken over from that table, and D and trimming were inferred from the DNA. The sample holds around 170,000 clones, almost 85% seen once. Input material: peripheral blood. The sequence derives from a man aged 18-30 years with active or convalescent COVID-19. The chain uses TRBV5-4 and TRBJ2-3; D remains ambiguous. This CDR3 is CASSDRSGDTQYF. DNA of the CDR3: TGTGCCAGCAGCGACCGGTCAGGAGATACGCAGTATTTT. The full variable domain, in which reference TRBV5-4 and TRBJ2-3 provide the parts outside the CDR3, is ETGVTQSPTHLIKTRGQQVTLRCSSQSGHNTVSWYQQALGQGPQFIFQYYREEENGRGNFPPRFSGLQFPNYSSELNVNALELDDSALYLCASSDRSGDTQYFGPGTRLTVL.